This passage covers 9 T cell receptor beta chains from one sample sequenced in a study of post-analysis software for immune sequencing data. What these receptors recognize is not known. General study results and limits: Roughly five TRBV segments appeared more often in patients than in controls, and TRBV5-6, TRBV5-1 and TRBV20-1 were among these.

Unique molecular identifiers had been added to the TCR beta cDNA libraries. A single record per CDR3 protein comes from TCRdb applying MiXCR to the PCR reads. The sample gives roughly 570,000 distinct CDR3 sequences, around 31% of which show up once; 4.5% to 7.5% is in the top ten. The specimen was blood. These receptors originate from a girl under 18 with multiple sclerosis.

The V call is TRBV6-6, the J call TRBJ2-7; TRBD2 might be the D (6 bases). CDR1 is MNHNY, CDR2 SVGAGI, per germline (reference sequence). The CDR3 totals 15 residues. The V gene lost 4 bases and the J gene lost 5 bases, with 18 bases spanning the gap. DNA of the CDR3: TGTGCCAGCAGTTCCGGCGGGGCAGGTTCACACGAGCAGTACTTC. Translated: CASSSGGAGSHEQYF.

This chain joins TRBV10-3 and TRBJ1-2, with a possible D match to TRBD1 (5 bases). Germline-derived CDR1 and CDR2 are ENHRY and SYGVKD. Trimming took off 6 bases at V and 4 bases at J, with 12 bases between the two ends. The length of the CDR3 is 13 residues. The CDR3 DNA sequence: TGTGCCATCAGCCGGGACGGGGCCTATGGCTACACCTTC. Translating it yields CAISRDGAYGYTF.

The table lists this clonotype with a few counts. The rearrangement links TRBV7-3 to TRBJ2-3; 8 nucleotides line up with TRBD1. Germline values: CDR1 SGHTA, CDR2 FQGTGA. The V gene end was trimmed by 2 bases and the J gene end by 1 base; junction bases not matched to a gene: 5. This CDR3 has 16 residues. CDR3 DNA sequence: TGTGCCAGCAGCTTATCGACAGGGGCTGGCACAGATACGCAGTATTTT. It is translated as CASSLSTGAGTDTQYF.

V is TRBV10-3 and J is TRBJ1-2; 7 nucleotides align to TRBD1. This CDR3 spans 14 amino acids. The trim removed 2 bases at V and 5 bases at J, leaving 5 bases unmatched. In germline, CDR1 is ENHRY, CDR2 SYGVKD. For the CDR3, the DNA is TGTGCCATCAGTGAGAACAGGGGTGAATATGGCTACACCTTC. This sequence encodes CAISENRGEYGYTF.

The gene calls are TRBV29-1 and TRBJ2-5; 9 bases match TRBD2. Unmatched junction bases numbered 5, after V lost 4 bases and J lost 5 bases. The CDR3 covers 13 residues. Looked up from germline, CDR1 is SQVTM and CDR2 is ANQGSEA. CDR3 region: CSVGVAGAETQYF. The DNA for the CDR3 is TGCAGCGTTGGGGTAGCGGGGGCCGAGACCCAGTACTTC.

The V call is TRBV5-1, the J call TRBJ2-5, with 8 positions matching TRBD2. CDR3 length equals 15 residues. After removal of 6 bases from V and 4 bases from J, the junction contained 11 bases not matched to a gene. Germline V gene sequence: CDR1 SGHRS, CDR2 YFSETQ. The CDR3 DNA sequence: TGCGCCAGCATCCCACTAGCGGAGAGCCCAGAGACCCAGTACTTC. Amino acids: CASIPLAESPETQYF.

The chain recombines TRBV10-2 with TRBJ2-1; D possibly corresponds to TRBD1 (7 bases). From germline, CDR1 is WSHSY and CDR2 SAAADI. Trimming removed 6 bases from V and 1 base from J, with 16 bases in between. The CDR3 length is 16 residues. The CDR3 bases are TGCGCCAGCAGACCGCCACAGGGGAGGTCCTACAATGAGCAGTTCTTC. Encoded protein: CASRPPQGRSYNEQFF.

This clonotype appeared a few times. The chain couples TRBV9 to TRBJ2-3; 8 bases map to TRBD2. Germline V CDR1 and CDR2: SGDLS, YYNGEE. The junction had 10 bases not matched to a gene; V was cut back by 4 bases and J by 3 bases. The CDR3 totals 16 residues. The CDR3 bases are TGTGCCAGCAGCCGACCTCGGGGGGGATGGACAGATACGCAGTATTTT. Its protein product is CASSRPRGGWTDTQYF.

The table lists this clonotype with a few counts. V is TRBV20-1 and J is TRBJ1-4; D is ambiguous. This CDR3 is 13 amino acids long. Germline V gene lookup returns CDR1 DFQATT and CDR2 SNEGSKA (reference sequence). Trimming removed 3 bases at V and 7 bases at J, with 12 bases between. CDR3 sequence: CSARRQRREKLFF. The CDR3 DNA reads TGCAGTGCTAGGCGGCAGAGACGTGAAAAACTGTTTTTT.